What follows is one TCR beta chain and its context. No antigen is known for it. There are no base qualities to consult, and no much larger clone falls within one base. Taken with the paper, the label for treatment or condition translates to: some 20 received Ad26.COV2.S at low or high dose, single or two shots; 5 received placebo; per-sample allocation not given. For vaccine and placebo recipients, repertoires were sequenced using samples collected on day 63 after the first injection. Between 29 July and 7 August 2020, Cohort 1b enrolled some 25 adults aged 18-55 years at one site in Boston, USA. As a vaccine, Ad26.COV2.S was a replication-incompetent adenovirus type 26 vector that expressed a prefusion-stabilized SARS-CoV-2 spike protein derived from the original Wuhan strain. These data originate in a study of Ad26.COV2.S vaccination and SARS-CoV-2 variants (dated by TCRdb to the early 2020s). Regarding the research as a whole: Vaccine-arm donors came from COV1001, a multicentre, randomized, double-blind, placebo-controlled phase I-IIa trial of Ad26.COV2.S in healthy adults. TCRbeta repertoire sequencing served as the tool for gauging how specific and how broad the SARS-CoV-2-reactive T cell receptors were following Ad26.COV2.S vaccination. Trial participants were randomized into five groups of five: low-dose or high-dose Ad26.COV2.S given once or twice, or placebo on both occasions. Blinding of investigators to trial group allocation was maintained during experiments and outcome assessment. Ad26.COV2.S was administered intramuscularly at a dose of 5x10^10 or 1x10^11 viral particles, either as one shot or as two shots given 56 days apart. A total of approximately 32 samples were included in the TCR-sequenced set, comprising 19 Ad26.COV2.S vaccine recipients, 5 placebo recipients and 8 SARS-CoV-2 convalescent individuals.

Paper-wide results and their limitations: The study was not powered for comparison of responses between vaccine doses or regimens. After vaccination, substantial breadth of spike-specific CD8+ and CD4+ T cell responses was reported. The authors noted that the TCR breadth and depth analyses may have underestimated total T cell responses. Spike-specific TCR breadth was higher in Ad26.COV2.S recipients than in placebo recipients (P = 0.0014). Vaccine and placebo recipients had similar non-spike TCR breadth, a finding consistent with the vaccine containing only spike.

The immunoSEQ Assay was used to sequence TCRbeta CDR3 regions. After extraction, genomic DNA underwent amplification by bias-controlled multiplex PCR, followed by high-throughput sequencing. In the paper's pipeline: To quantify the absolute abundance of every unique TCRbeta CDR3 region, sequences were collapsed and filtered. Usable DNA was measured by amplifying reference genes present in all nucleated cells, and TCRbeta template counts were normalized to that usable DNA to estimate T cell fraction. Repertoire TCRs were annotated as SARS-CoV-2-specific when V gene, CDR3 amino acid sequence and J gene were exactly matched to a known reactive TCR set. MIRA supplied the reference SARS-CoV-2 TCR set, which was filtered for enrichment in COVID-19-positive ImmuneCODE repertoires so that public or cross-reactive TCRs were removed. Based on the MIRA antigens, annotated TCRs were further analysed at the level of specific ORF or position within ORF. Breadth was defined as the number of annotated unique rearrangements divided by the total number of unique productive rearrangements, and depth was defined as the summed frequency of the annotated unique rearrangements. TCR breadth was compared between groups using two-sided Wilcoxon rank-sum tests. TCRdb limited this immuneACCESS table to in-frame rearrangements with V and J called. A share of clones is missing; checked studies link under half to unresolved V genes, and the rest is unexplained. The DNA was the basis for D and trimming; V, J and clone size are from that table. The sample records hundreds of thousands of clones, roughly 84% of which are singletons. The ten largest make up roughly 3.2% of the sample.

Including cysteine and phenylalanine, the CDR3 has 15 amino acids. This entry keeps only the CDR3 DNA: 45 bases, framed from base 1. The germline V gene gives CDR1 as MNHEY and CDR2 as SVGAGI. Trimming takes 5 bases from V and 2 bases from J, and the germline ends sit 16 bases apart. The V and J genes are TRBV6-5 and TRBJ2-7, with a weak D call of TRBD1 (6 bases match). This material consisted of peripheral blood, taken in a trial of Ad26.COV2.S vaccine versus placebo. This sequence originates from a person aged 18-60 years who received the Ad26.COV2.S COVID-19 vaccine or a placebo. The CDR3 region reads CASSNDRTIPYEQYF. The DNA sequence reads TGTGCCAGCAGTAATGACAGGACAATTCCCTACGAGCAGTACTTC.